Listed below are T cell receptor beta chains from one sample, sequenced in a study of blood T cell repertoires in COVID-19. TCRdb's table, derived via immunoSEQ multiplex PCR, lists solely in-frame clones and lacks some. The repertoire includes 140,000 to 150,000 clones, roughly 78% of them detected once, and approximately 6% sits in the top ten. Sequenced: PBMCs or T cells enriched from blood (not recorded which). These receptors were obtained from a woman in her forties or fifties who had recovered from COVID-19. Each CDR3 is given with its conserved first and last residue. A D gene is named only where the DNA matches it firmly. Clone size is shown for a subset of rows, as once, few, many or a class of expanded clone.

TRBJ1-4 | - | - | TRBV28 | CASSFRLDLEKLFF | TGTGCCAGCAGTTTCCGACTAGACCTTGAAAAACTGTTTTTT
TRBJ1-4 | - | - | TRBV3-1/TRBV3-2 | CASSHRGQINEKLFF | TGTGCCAGCAGCCACAGAGGGCAGATTAATGAAAAACTGTTTTTT
TRBJ2-1 | TRBD1 | - | TRBV7-8 | CASSLGRFDRGRNNEQFF | TGTGCCAGCAGCTTAGGGCGGTTCGACAGGGGAAGGAACAATGAGCAGTTCTTC
TRBJ1-1 | - | - | TRBV2 | CASSREWTEAFF | TGTGCCAGCAGTCGGGAATGGACTGAAGCTTTCTTT
TRBJ1-1 | - | - | TRBV5-1 | CASSLAPQGLGPNTEAFF | TGCGCCAGCAGCTTGGCCCCCCAGGGGCTAGGTCCTAACACTGAAGCTTTCTTT
TRBJ1-1 | - | - | TRBV5-1 | CASSSPVQGNTEAFF | TGCGCCAGCAGCTCCCCGGTCCAGGGGAACACTGAAGCTTTCTTT
TRBJ1-4 | TRBD1 | once | TRBV11-2 | CASSTYRGRLVANEKLFF | TGTGCCAGCAGCACCTACAGGGGGCGATTAGTAGCTAATGAAAAACTGTTTTTT
TRBJ1-1 | - | - | TRBV5-4 | CASSRGEGGSDTEAFF | TGTGCCAGCAGCAGGGGGGAGGGTGGATCGGACACTGAAGCTTTCTTT
TRBJ1-4 | - | - | TRBV2 | CASFQQGTNEKLFF | TGTGCCAGCTTCCAGCAGGGAACTAATGAAAAACTGTTTTTT
TRBJ1-2 | TRBD1 | - | TRBV5-6 | CASSTLTGEGYTF | TGTGCCAGCAGCACCCTGACAGGGGAAGGCTACACCTTC
TRBJ1-1 | TRBD1 | - | TRBV3-1/TRBV3-2 | CASSQAAGTGGNTEAFF | TGTGCCAGCAGCCAAGCGGCCGGGACAGGGGGCAACACTGAAGCTTTCTTT
TRBJ2-5 | TRBD2 | - | TRBV7-3 | CASSPRGGEETQYF | TGTGCCAGCAGCCCGCGGGGGGGCGAGGAGACCCAGTACTTC
TRBJ2-2 | TRBD2 | - | TRBV7-3 | CASSSTSGGTGELFF | TGTGCCAGCAGCTCCACTAGCGGGGGGACCGGGGAGCTGTTTTTT
TRBJ1-2 | - | - | TRBV29-1 | CSVEHGNNYGYTF | TGCAGCGTTGAACACGGGAATAACTATGGCTACACCTTC
TRBJ1-4 | TRBD1 | - | TRBV5-1 | CASSNLQGAGEKLFF | TGCGCCAGCAGCAACCTACAGGGGGCCGGTGAAAAACTGTTTTTT
TRBJ1-5 | - | - | TRBV2 | CASSPEDYSNQPQHF | TGTGCCAGCAGTCCGGAAGACTATAGCAATCAGCCCCAGCATTTT
TRBJ2-1 | TRBD2 | few | TRBV7-3 | CASRPPGLPDNEQFF | TGTGCCAGCAGGCCGCCGGGACTACCCGACAATGAGCAGTTCTTC
TRBJ2-2 | - | - | TRBV19 | CASSISGIEVTGELFF | TGTGCCAGTAGTATATCAGGGATCGAGGTTACCGGGGAGCTGTTTTTT
TRBJ1-5 | - | - | TRBV28 | CASTPLGGSNQPQHF | TGTGCCAGCACCCCCTTGGGGGGGAGCAATCAGCCCCAGCATTTT
TRBJ1-5 | - | few | TRBV2 | CASHRYSNQPQHF | TGTGCCAGCCACAGGTATAGCAATCAGCCCCAGCATTTT
TRBJ2-2 | TRBD1 | - | TRBV18 | CASSTGTGEITGELFF | TGTGCCAGCTCAACGGGGACAGGGGAGATTACCGGGGAGCTGTTTTTT
TRBJ2-3 | TRBD2 | - | TRBV10-1 | CASSDSGGAETQYF | TGCGCCAGCAGTGATAGCGGGGGGGCTGAAACGCAGTATTTT
TRBJ1-6 | - | - | TRBV5-8 | CASSRDTDSPLHF | TGTGCCAGCAGCCGGGACACGGATTCACCCCTCCACTTT
TRBJ2-5 | TRBD2 | - | TRBV7-2 | CASSLEGLAGGGETQYF | TGTGCCAGCAGCTTAGAAGGACTAGCGGGGGGCGGAGAGACCCAGTACTTC
TRBJ2-3 | TRBD1 | - | TRBV28 | CASSSTGENTDTQYF | TGTGCCAGCAGTTCCACAGGGGAAAACACAGATACGCAGTATTTT
TRBJ2-7 | TRBD1 | - | TRBV28 | CASSSPTGGHGEQYF | TGTGCCAGCAGTTCTCCGACAGGGGGCCACGGGGAGCAGTACTTC
TRBJ2-2 | - | - | TRBV5-1 | CASSSPTGTNTGELFF | TGCGCCAGCAGCAGCCCAACAGGGACGAACACCGGGGAGCTGTTTTTT
TRBJ2-3 | TRBD2 | - | TRBV5-4 | CASRTSGTDTQYF | TGTGCCAGCAGGACTAGCGGCACAGATACGCAGTATTTT
TRBJ1-6 | - | - | TRBV9 | CASSARQEGYSPLHF | TGTGCCAGCAGCGCCCGACAGGAAGGGTATTCACCCCTCCACTTT
TRBJ1-6 | TRBD1 | - | TRBV7-9 | CAARQGPTGDSPLHF | TGTGCCGCGAGACAGGGGCCGACGGGGGATTCACCCCTCCACTTT
TRBJ2-2 | TRBD2 | - | TRBV13 | CASSSPSRLAALGRAGELFF | TGTGCCAGCAGCTCACCGTCGAGACTAGCGGCTCTCGGTAGAGCCGGGGAGCTGTTTTTT
TRBJ1-2 | TRBD1 | few | TRBV5-6 | CASSQDRVPGYTF | TGTGCCAGCAGCCAGGACAGGGTGCCTGGCTACACCTTC
TRBJ1-1 | - | few | TRBV28 | CASIHRPGTEAFF | TGTGCCAGCATTCACAGGCCCGGTACTGAAGCTTTCTTT
TRBJ1-4 | TRBD1 | - | TRBV5-8 | CASSKGTGRNEKLFF | TGTGCCAGCAGCAAAGGGACAGGGAGGAATGAAAAACTGTTTTTT
TRBJ2-3 | TRBD2 | few | TRBV5-4 | CASSLLAGVLDTQYF | TGTGCCAGCAGCTTACTAGCGGGGGTGTTGGATACGCAGTATTTT
TRBJ1-5 | TRBD1 | - | TRBV6-4 | CASSDRTGKGNQPQHF | TGTGCCAGCAGTGACCGGACAGGGAAAGGCAATCAGCCCCAGCATTTT
TRBJ1-4 | TRBD1 | - | TRBV11-2 | CASSLGSGGGEKLFF | TGTGCCAGCAGCTTAGGCTCAGGGGGAGGTGAAAAACTGTTTTTT
TRBJ2-2 | TRBD1 | - | TRBV5-1 | CASTVGTGGGTGELFF | TGCGCCAGCACAGTAGGGACAGGGGGAGGAACCGGGGAGCTGTTTTTT
TRBJ2-1 | TRBD2 | many | TRBV7-6 | CASSPPDWRGGRNNEQFF | TGTGCCAGCAGCCCGCCTGACTGGCGGGGGGGCCGTAACAATGAGCAGTTCTTC
TRBJ1-4 | TRBD1 | - | TRBV5-4 | CASSGGQGASTNEKLFF | TGTGCCAGCAGCGGGGGACAGGGGGCGTCGACTAATGAAAAACTGTTTTTT
TRBJ1-2 | - | once | TRBV19 | CASSFPGYGYTF | TGTGCCAGTAGTTTCCCAGGGTATGGCTACACCTTC
TRBJ2-5 | - | once | TRBV9 | CASSGLPGGVRETQYF | TGTGCCAGCAGCGGCCTACCGGGCGGGGTTCGGGAGACCCAGTACTTC
TRBJ1-6 | - | - | TRBV4-1 | CASSPGGTLDNSPLHF | TGCGCCAGCAGCCCCGGGGGGACTCTAGATAATTCACCCCTCCACTTT
TRBJ2-4 | TRBD1 | - | TRBV5-1 | CASSSVLTGGDKNIQYF | TGCGCCAGCAGCTCGGTCTTGACAGGGGGGGACAAAAACATTCAGTACTTC
TRBJ2-3 | - | - | TRBV18 | CASSPPGQTPTDTQYF | TGTGCCAGCTCACCACCGGGCCAGACCCCCACAGATACGCAGTATTTT
TRBJ2-7 | TRBD1 | - | TRBV18 | CASSPPGTALYEQYF | TGTGCCAGCTCACCTCCCGGGACAGCCCTCTACGAGCAGTACTTC
TRBJ1-5 | TRBD1 | - | TRBV6-2/TRBV6-3 | CASSYLTGGNQPQHF | TGTGCCAGCAGTTACCTTACAGGGGGCAATCAGCCCCAGCATTTT
TRBJ1-1 | TRBD1 | - | TRBV5-1 | CASSTTGGRNTEAFF | TGCGCCAGCAGCACGACAGGGGGCAGGAACACTGAAGCTTTCTTT
TRBJ1-2 | - | - | TRBV19 | CASSPTGSAYGYTF | TGTGCCAGTAGTCCCACAGGGTCTGCCTATGGCTACACCTTC
TRBJ2-3 | TRBD2 | - | TRBV7-3 | CASSLTPLAGGDTDTQYF | TGTGCCAGCAGCCTAACCCCACTAGCGGGGGGAGACACAGATACGCAGTATTTT
TRBJ1-1 | - | - | TRBV5-6 | CASSFFGGVNTEAFF | TGTGCCAGCAGCTTTTTCGGGGGTGTGAACACTGAAGCTTTCTTT
TRBJ1-1 | - | - | TRBV2 | CASSDDRNTEAFF | TGTGCCAGCAGTGACGACAGGAACACTGAAGCTTTCTTT
TRBJ1-1 | TRBD1 | - | TRBV5-4 | CASSEGTANTEAFF | TGTGCCAGCAGCGAAGGGACAGCGAACACTGAAGCTTTCTTT
TRBJ2-1 | TRBD1 | - | TRBV19 | CASRGTGNHEQFF | TGTGCCAGTAGGGGGACAGGGAATCATGAGCAGTTCTTC
TRBJ1-2 | - | once | TRBV28 | CASSPRGSPNYGYTF | TGTGCCAGCAGTCCCCGAGGTAGCCCCAACTATGGCTACACCTTC
TRBJ2-1 | TRBD1 | - | TRBV28 | CASSPRDRETEQFF | TGTGCCAGCAGTCCCCGGGACAGGGAAACTGAGCAGTTCTTC
TRBJ2-1 | - | many | TRBV2 | CASSEQGHYNEQFF | TGTGCCAGCAGTGAACAGGGACACTACAATGAGCAGTTCTTC